These 28 T cell receptor beta chains were sequenced from one sample in a study of long-term antiretroviral therapy in people with HIV. Researchers report immunoSEQ v3.0 was run at survey level. Clones were read by immunoSEQ multiplex PCR, and TCRdb kept only the in-frame ones, dropping some. The sample gives 9,500 to 15,000 clones, over 70% of which show up once; 13% is in the top ten. This sample comprised unsorted PBMCs, obtained approximately 3.2 years before starting antiretroviral therapy. The receptors were sampled from a man aged 35-49 years with HIV.

This clone came up a few times. The chain recombines TRBV27 with TRBJ2-7; 11 positions match TRBD1. The CDR3 is 14 residues long. CDR1 is MNHEY, CDR2 SMNVEV, per germline (reference sequence). J lost 7 bases, V lost 6 bases, and 8 bases had no gene match. The CDR3 loop is CASRPDRGRGEQYF. CDR3 nucleotides: TGTGCCAGCAGACCGGACAGGGGGCGGGGGGAGCAGTACTTC.

This chain links TRBV5-4 with TRBJ2-7, with no clear D. The V end was cut by 1 base, the J end by 0 bases, with 8 bases between. This CDR3 region has 14 residues. Germline CDR1 is SGHNT and CDR2 is YYREEE (reference sequence). The CDR3 nucleotides read TGTGCCAGCAGCTTGATCGCAAACTCCTACGAGCAGTACTTC. Protein sequence: CASSLIANSYEQYF. The variable domain in full, with the rest retrieved from reference TRBV5-4 and TRBJ2-7, is ETGVTQSPTHLIKTRGQQVTLRCSSQSGHNTVSWYQQALGQGPQFIFQYYREEENGRGNFPPRFSGLQFPNYSSELNVNALELDDSALYLCASSLIANSYEQYFGPGTRLTVT.

The chain recombines TRBV9 with TRBJ2-7, with D perhaps matching TRBD1 or TRBD2 (5 bases each). The CDR3 has 13 residues. V lost 4 bases to trimming and J lost 5 bases, with 13 bases between them. CDR1 SGDLS and CDR2 YYNGEE come from the germline V gene. As DNA, the CDR3 is TGTGCCAGCAGCCGAACCCAGGGAGACGAGCAGTACTTC. It translates to CASSRTQGDEQYF.

The chain links TRBV9 to TRBJ2-3, with D perhaps matching TRBD2 (5 bases). The CDR3 spans 16 residues. The V gene lost 0 bases and the J gene lost 2 bases, with 13 bases spanning the gap. In germline, CDR1 is SGDLS, CDR2 YYNGEE. This chain's CDR3 is CASSVGGGLATDTQYF. CDR3 sequence (DNA): TGTGCCAGCAGCGTAGGAGGCGGGCTAGCCACAGATACGCAGTATTTT.

This clone occurred a few times. This chain joins TRBV30 and TRBJ1-5; tentative D call: TRBD1 (5 bases). There are 14 residues in the CDR3. Trimming took off 1 base at V and 7 bases at J, with 14 bases between the two ends. Germline V gene data show CDR1 as GTSNPN and CDR2 as SVGIG (reference sequence). CDR3 loop: CAWSEQLGVQPQHF. Written as DNA, the CDR3 is TGTGCCTGGAGTGAACAGTTGGGGGTCCAGCCCCAGCATTTT. The full variable domain, completed using reference TRBV30 and TRBJ1-5, is SQTIHQWPATLVQPVGSPLSLECTVEGTSNPNLYWYRQAAGRGLQLLFYSVGIGQISSEVPQNLSASRPQDRQFILSSKKLLLSDSGFYLCAWSEQLGVQPQHFGDGTRLSIL.

This clone was seen once. The rearrangement links TRBV21-1 to TRBJ2-5; TRBD2 is the table's D call, not checked against the DNA. TRBV21-1 corresponds to a pseudogene. The CDR3 extends over 16 amino acids. The CDR3 DNA is TGTGCCAGCAGCAAAAATGGTGGGAGGGATCAAGAGACCCAGTACTTC. It translates to CASSKNGGRDQETQYF.

The chain recombines TRBV2 with TRBJ2-1; 7 bases agree with TRBD1. V dropped 1 base and J dropped 3; count of bases not matched to a gene: 3. The CDR3 is made up of 15 amino acids. Looked up from germline, CDR1 is SNHLY and CDR2 is FYNNEI. This CDR3 reads CASSEGGQVYNEQFF. CDR3 in DNA: TGTGCCAGCAGTGAAGGTGGACAGGTCTACAATGAGCAGTTCTTC.

The chain links TRBV30 to TRBJ2-2; D gene ambiguous. This CDR3 spans 12 amino acids. The V gene's germline CDR1 is GTSNPN and CDR2 SVGIG (reference sequence). V shed 0 bases and J shed 4 bases, with 3 bases lying between them. The CDR3 is CAWSVLTGELFF. In nucleotides, the CDR3 is TGTGCCTGGAGTGTACTCACCGGGGAGCTGTTTTTT.

This rearrangement joins TRBV11-1 to TRBJ2-2; weak D call: TRBD2 (5 bases). In germline, CDR1 is SGHAT, CDR2 FQDESV (reference sequence). The CDR3 length is 13 residues. V lost 6 bases to trimming and J lost 1 base, with 6 bases between them. CDR3 protein: CASRGLNTGELFF. CDR3 DNA sequence: TGTGCCAGCAGAGGACTGAACACCGGGGAGCTGTTTTTT.

The J gene is TRBJ2-7, the V gene TRBV2, with D possibly matching TRBD1 (5 bases). The length of the CDR3 is 15 residues. Trimming cost V 2 bases and J 3 bases, with 14 bases left between them. Germline V lookup: CDR1 SNHLY, CDR2 FYNNEI. In DNA form, the CDR3 reads TGTGCCAGCAGTGAAACAGGAGTTCAAGGCTACGAGCAGTACTTC. This codes for CASSETGVQGYEQYF.

This clone occurred a few times. The J gene is TRBJ2-2, the V gene TRBV29-1; TRBD2 might be the D (6 bases). V gave up 6 bases and J gave up 0 bases, with 11 bases separating them. Germline V gene sequence: CDR1 SQVTM, CDR2 ANQGSEA. The CDR3 has 14 amino acids. For the CDR3, the DNA is TGCAGCGTATACGGACTAACGAACACCGGGGAGCTGTTTTTT. Protein product: CSVYGLTNTGELFF.

The CDR3 loop reads CASSFNQGLGNQPQHF. As DNA, the CDR3 is TGTGCCAGCAGTTTTAACCAGGGGTTAGGCAATCAGCCCCAGCATTTT. V usage is TRBV28 and J usage is TRBJ1-5; the D gene is possibly TRBD1 (6 bases). This CDR3 comprises 16 residues. Trimming removed 3 bases from V and 2 bases from J, with 14 bases in between. The germline gives CDR1 MDHEN, CDR2 SYDVKM.

In its sample, this clone was seen a few times. The chain joins TRBV19 to TRBJ1-2; 7 bases match TRBD1. The germline V gene has CDR1 LNHDA and CDR2 SQIVND (reference sequence). This CDR3 has 19 residues. V shed 6 bases, J shed 0 bases, and the junction held 19 bases outside the gene matches. The CDR3 sequence is CASSVYNLRQGQTNYGYTF. CDR3 DNA sequence: TGTGCCAGTAGCGTCTACAATCTCCGACAGGGCCAAACTAACTATGGCTACACCTTC.

The V call is TRBV2, the J call TRBJ2-7, with 7 bases fitting TRBD2. Germline values: CDR1 SNHLY, CDR2 FYNNEI. With V trimmed by 2 bases and J by 7 bases, 29 bases remained unmatched. The CDR3 spans 21 residues. The CDR3 nucleotides read TGTGCCAGCAGTGAATTTCCTCAACCTTACACTAGCGAGGAGGAGTTAGGAGAGCAGTACTTC. Protein product: CASSEFPQPYTSEEELGEQYF.

This chain joins TRBV4-2 and TRBJ2-3; 7 bases fit TRBD2. With V trimmed by 0 bases and J by 2 bases, 5 bases remained unmatched. The germline CDR1 and CDR2 sequences are LGHNA and YNFKEQ. There are 16 residues in the CDR3. As DNA, the CDR3 is TGTGCCAGCAGCCAAGACGAGACTAGCATCACAGATACGCAGTATTTT. Protein product: CASSQDETSITDTQYF.

The chain recombines TRBV5-4 with TRBJ1-1; no firm D call. This CDR3 is 14 amino acids long. Germline V gene sequence: CDR1 SGHNT, CDR2 YYREEE (reference sequence). Trimming took 2 bases from V and 4 from J, leaving 12 bases between them. The CDR3 region is CASSFGVVGTEAFF. CDR3 DNA: TGTGCCAGCAGCTTTGGGGTGGTAGGCACTGAAGCTTTCTTT. Full variable domain (remainder filled in from reference TRBV5-4 and TRBJ1-1): ETGVTQSPTHLIKTRGQQVTLRCSSQSGHNTVSWYQQALGQGPQFIFQYYREEENGRGNFPPRFSGLQFPNYSSELNVNALELDDSALYLCASSFGVVGTEAFFGQGTRLTVV.

The gene calls are TRBV28 and TRBJ2-3, with TRBD2 matching 12 bases. CDR1 is MDHEN, CDR2 SYDVKM, per germline. V was pared by 5 bases and J by 4 bases, with 10 bases of the junction left unmatched. This CDR3 region has 17 residues. The CDR3 loop reads CASSNQRTSGVPDTQYF. CDR3 coding DNA: TGTGCCAGCAGTAACCAAAGGACTAGCGGGGTTCCAGATACGCAGTATTTT. The variable domain in full, with the rest retrieved from reference TRBV28 and TRBJ2-3, is DVKVTQSSRYLVKRTGEKVFLECVQDMDHENMFWYRQDPGLGLRLIYFSYDVKMKEKGDIPEGYSVSREKKERFSLILESASTNQTSMYLCASSNQRTSGVPDTQYFGPGTRLTVL.

The CDR3 DNA follows: TGTGCCAGCAGCTTAGATCTGAACACTGAAGCTTTCTTT. Translated: CASSLDLNTEAFF. This chain joins TRBV11-2 and TRBJ1-1; D not certain. The CDR3 is 13 residues long. V lost 0 bases to trimming and J lost 0 bases, with 2 bases between them. CDR1 is SGHAT and CDR2 is FQNNGV in the germline V gene.

The chain has TRBV28 and TRBJ2-3, with D tentatively TRBD1 (5 bases). CDR3 size: 14 residues. Germline assignment: CDR1 MDHEN and CDR2 SYDVKM. V was trimmed by 2 bases and J by 4 bases, leaving 10 bases between them. The CDR3 loop is CASSLGRVADTQYF. The CDR3 DNA sequence: TGTGCCAGCAGTTTAGGCAGGGTGGCAGATACGCAGTATTTT.

This clone is a singleton in its sample. The chain employs TRBV6-6 and TRBJ1-1; the D is unclear. Germline CDR1 MNHNY, CDR2 SVGAGI (reference sequence). Between the trimmed V and J ends, which lost 0 bases and 7 bases, there was a span of 9 bases. The CDR3 has 13 amino acids. The CDR3 nucleotides read TGTGCCAGCAGTTACTCGAATTATGGTGAAGCTTTCTTT. Protein sequence: CASSYSNYGEAFF.

CDR3 amino acids: CASSKTTSGDRAGNTIYF. The CDR3 DNA follows: TGTGCCAGCAGCAAGACTACTTCCGGGGACAGGGCTGGAAACACCATATATTTT. V is TRBV21-1 and J is TRBJ1-3; whether TRBD1, the table's D call, matches the DNA was not checked. TRBV21-1 corresponds to a pseudogene. The CDR3 runs 18 residues.

Here the CDR3 DNA reads TGCGCCAGCAGCCAGGGTTCCGGGAACACCTACGAGCAGTACTTC. Its translation is CASSQGSGNTYEQYF. J is TRBJ2-7 and V is TRBV4-1, with a tentative D call TRBD2 (5 bases). This CDR3 region has 15 residues. CDR1 and CDR2 from the germline V gene are MGHRA and YSYEKL. With 3 bases removed from V and 2 bases from J, the gap between germline ends came to 14 bases.

This clone was counted only a few times. The chain recombines TRBV7-9 with TRBJ2-7; TRBD2 matches at 10 bases. The germline V gene has CDR1 SEHNR and CDR2 FQNEAQ (reference sequence). Trimming cost V 9 bases and J 0 bases; bases outside gene matches: 2. The CDR3 is made up of 13 amino acids. Written as DNA, the CDR3 is TGTGCCAGTGGGACTAGCGACTCCTACGAGCAGTACTTC. As protein: CASGTSDSYEQYF.

The chain recombines TRBV11-2 with TRBJ1-4; no definite D call. Germline lookup yields CDR1 SGHAT and CDR2 FQNNGV. V was cut by 2 bases and J by 7 bases, with 14 bases left in between. CDR3 size: 15 residues. For the CDR3, the DNA is TGTGCCAGCAGCTTACTTGCCAGATACGGTGAAAAACTGTTTTTT. The encoded protein is CASSLLARYGEKLFF.

The chain has TRBV5-4 and TRBJ2-1; 9 bases align to TRBD2. V was clipped by 5 bases and J by 1 base; unmatched bases: 10. Germline V gene data show CDR1 as SGHNT and CDR2 as YYREEE (reference sequence). The length of the CDR3 is 17 residues. This CDR3 reads CASRDSGGLNSYNEQFF. The CDR3 DNA sequence: TGTGCCAGCAGAGATAGCGGGGGCCTCAATTCCTACAATGAGCAGTTCTTC.

Only a few counts were recorded for this clone. As DNA, the CDR3 is TGTGCCAGCAGCGTGAAGGGGGGGCTAATAGATACGCAGTATTTT. It encodes CASSVKGGLIDTQYF. The chain joins TRBV9 to TRBJ2-3; tentative D call: TRBD2 (7 bases). There are 15 residues in the CDR3. Germline CDR1 and CDR2: SGDLS and YYNGEE. The V end was cut by 2 bases, the J end by 5 bases, with 15 bases between.

The chain has TRBV5-6 and TRBJ1-5, with TRBD1 matching over 9 bases. This CDR3 comprises 14 residues. V gave up 4 bases and J gave up 6 bases; unmatched junction bases: 5. Per the germline V gene, CDR1 is SGHDT and CDR2 is YYEEEE. For the CDR3, the DNA is TGTGCCAGCAGCACCGGACAGGGGAGTCAGCCCCAGCATTTT. Translating it yields CASSTGQGSQPQHF. Full variable domain (rest looked up from reference TRBV5-6 and TRBJ1-5): DAGVTQSPTHLIKTRGQQVTLRCSPKSGHDTVSWYQQALGQGPQFIFQYYEEEERQRGNFPDRFSGHQFPNYSSELNVNALLLGDSALYLCASSTGQGSQPQHFGDGTRLSIL.

V and J are TRBV28 and TRBJ1-5; D not resolved. The CDR3 spans 14 residues. Germline CDR1 and CDR2: MDHEN and SYDVKM. V lost 4 bases, J lost 2 bases, and 9 bases lay in between. CDR3 loop: CASSSLEGNQPQHF. In DNA form, the CDR3 reads TGTGCCAGCAGTTCGTTGGAGGGCAATCAGCCCCAGCATTTT.